The rows below give T cell receptor beta chains drawn from one sample of a study of blood T cell repertoires in COVID-19. Assay used: immunoSEQ multiplex PCR; TCRdb lists only in-frame clones, some missing. The table lists about 70,000 clones, about 89% of them singletons, with around 5% in the top ten. The specimen was peripheral blood. The receptors stem from a man aged 45-65 years with active COVID-19. The CDR3 runs from the conserved cysteine through the conserved F or W. The order of the fields is V gene, J gene, clone size, D gene, CDR3 DNA, CDR3 protein. A D gene is named only where the DNA matches it firmly. Only part of the rows carry a size: once, few, many, or a class if the clone is expanded.

v_gene: TRBV15; j_gene: TRBJ1-4; abundance: NA; d_gene: NA; CDR3nt: TGTGCCACCAGCAGAGATAGGGGCGGCTTTGAAAAACTGTTTTTT; CDR3aa: CATSRDRGGFEKLFF
v_gene: TRBV7-2; j_gene: TRBJ1-2; abundance: NA; d_gene: NA; CDR3nt: TGTGCCAGCAGCCGTGGGGGGGGTGACTATGGCTACACCTTC; CDR3aa: CASSRGGGDYGYTF
v_gene: TRBV24-1; j_gene: TRBJ1-2; abundance: NA; d_gene: NA; CDR3nt: TGTGCCACCAGTGATCCCCAACGGTATGGCTACACCTTC; CDR3aa: CATSDPQRYGYTF
v_gene: TRBV3-1/TRBV3-2; j_gene: TRBJ2-2; abundance: NA; d_gene: NA; CDR3nt: TGTGCCAGCAGCCCGCCTCTTGGCGGAGGGGCGAACACCGGGGAGCTGTTTTTT; CDR3aa: CASSPPLGGGANTGELFF
v_gene: TRBV11-2; j_gene: TRBJ1-3; abundance: NA; d_gene: NA; CDR3nt: TGTGCCAGCAGCTTGAGACAGGCTGGAAACACCATATATTTT; CDR3aa: CASSLRQAGNTIYF
v_gene: TRBV19; j_gene: TRBJ2-3; abundance: NA; d_gene: TRBD2; CDR3nt: TGTGCCAGTACCCCCGGGGGGGCAGGCGGTACGCAGTATTTT; CDR3aa: CASTPGGAGGTQYF
v_gene: TRBV2; j_gene: TRBJ2-2; abundance: NA; d_gene: TRBD1; CDR3nt: TGTGCCAGCAGTAGGGACAGGACAAACACCGGGGAGCTGTTTTTT; CDR3aa: CASSRDRTNTGELFF
v_gene: TRBV9; j_gene: TRBJ1-2; abundance: NA; d_gene: NA; CDR3nt: TGTGCCAGCAGCGAATCTTTGAGAGCACCTCCCTATGGCTACACCTTC; CDR3aa: CASSESLRAPPYGYTF
v_gene: TRBV27; j_gene: TRBJ2-1; abundance: NA; d_gene: NA; CDR3nt: TGTGCCAGCAGTTCAATACAGGGTAATGAGCAGTTCTTC; CDR3aa: CASSSIQGNEQFF
v_gene: TRBV18; j_gene: TRBJ1-5; abundance: NA; d_gene: NA; CDR3nt: TGTGCCAGCTCACCAGGGCGTCAGCCCCAGCATTTT; CDR3aa: CASSPGRQPQHF
v_gene: TRBV11-3; j_gene: TRBJ2-2; abundance: NA; d_gene: TRBD1; CDR3nt: TGTGCCAGCAGCTTGGAGGGGACAGGGGGCACCGGGGAGCTGTTTTTT; CDR3aa: CASSLEGTGGTGELFF
v_gene: TRBV27; j_gene: TRBJ2-7; abundance: NA; d_gene: TRBD1; CDR3nt: TGTGCCAGCAGGACGCCGGGACAGCGAACCTACGAGCAGTACTTC; CDR3aa: CASRTPGQRTYEQYF
v_gene: TRBV9; j_gene: TRBJ2-7; abundance: NA; d_gene: TRBD2; CDR3nt: TGTGCCAGCAGCCCCAACACGGGAGGCTACGAGCAGTACTTC; CDR3aa: CASSPNTGGYEQYF
v_gene: TRBV5-4; j_gene: TRBJ1-4; abundance: once; d_gene: NA; CDR3nt: TGTGCCAGCAGCTTGAGGGGAGGGTTAGGCGAAAAACTGTTTTTT; CDR3aa: CASSLRGGLGEKLFF
v_gene: TRBV5-1; j_gene: TRBJ1-1; abundance: NA; d_gene: TRBD1; CDR3nt: TGCGCCAGCAGCCGAAATGAGGGGGCTGGGACTGAAGCTTTCTTT; CDR3aa: CASSRNEGAGTEAFF
v_gene: TRBV28; j_gene: TRBJ1-2; abundance: NA; d_gene: TRBD1; CDR3nt: TGTGCCAGCAGTGTAGCCGGGACAGGGGGCGTCTATGGCTACACCTTC; CDR3aa: CASSVAGTGGVYGYTF
v_gene: TRBV6-5; j_gene: TRBJ2-3; abundance: NA; d_gene: NA; CDR3nt: TGTGCCAGCAGTTCCTACCGCAGCACAGATACGCAGTATTTT; CDR3aa: CASSSYRSTDTQYF
v_gene: TRBV5-1; j_gene: TRBJ1-2; abundance: NA; d_gene: NA; CDR3nt: TGCGCCAGCAGCTCGGACGGAGGTTCTTTCTATGGCTACACCTTC; CDR3aa: CASSSDGGSFYGYTF
v_gene: TRBV28; j_gene: TRBJ2-2; abundance: NA; d_gene: TRBD2; CDR3nt: TGTGCCAGCAGTTTATATCCAGCGGGAGTATCGAACACCGGGGAGCTGTTTTTT; CDR3aa: CASSLYPAGVSNTGELFF
v_gene: TRBV3-1/TRBV3-2; j_gene: TRBJ2-7; abundance: NA; d_gene: NA; CDR3nt: TGTGCCAGCAGCCGTACCTACGAGCAGTACTTC; CDR3aa: CASSRTYEQYF
v_gene: TRBV2; j_gene: TRBJ2-7; abundance: NA; d_gene: TRBD1; CDR3nt: TGTGCCAGCAGTGGGGACAGGGGAAACGAGCAGTACTTC; CDR3aa: CASSGDRGNEQYF
v_gene: TRBV5-1; j_gene: TRBJ2-7; abundance: NA; d_gene: TRBD1; CDR3nt: TGCGCCAGCAGCTCAGCCGGGACAGGCTACGAGCAGTACTTC; CDR3aa: CASSSAGTGYEQYF